This T cell receptor beta chain originates from a study of patients and donors after allogeneic stem cell transplantation. From germline, CDR1 is DFQATT and CDR2 SNEGSKA (reference sequence). CDR3 size: 16 residues. The V end lost 0 bases, the J end lost 8 bases, and 17 bases lay between the germline ends. TCRdb processed the RT-PCR reads anew with MiXCR; each CDR3 protein has one entry. The sample yields about 960,000 distinct CDR3 sequences, more than 15% seen once. The receptor's source is a human donor who was either an allogeneic HSCT recipient or a stem cell or donor lymphocyte infusion donor (not recorded which). It is not recorded whose cells these are; they may come from a transplant donor. The J gene is TRBJ1-6, the V gene TRBV20-1; D unclear. Sequenced sample: blood, either unsorted or a sorted T cell fraction (not recorded which). CDR3 in amino acids: CSARDGRPVSDSPLHF. Here the CDR3 DNA reads TGCAGTGCTAGAGATGGCAGGCCGGTATCTGATTCACCCCTCCACTTT.